This T cell receptor beta chain was observed in a study of PD-L1 blockade in urothelial cancer (dated by TCRdb to about 2017). About the study as a whole: All patients started therapy in about 2014 and received atezolizumab 1,200 mg intravenously every 3 weeks. Twenty-five of 29 patients were identified as males with urothelial cancer of bladder origin, and a prior smoking history was reported by 18 of 29 patients. Patients had an ECOG performance status of 0 or 1 and had received between 0 and 3 prior chemotherapy regimens. Blood samples were analyzed 3 weeks after the start of treatment (second dose) and 6 weeks after the start of treatment. A median of roughly 140,000 T cells and roughly 80,000 unique TCRs was obtained from blood samples, and a median clonality of roughly 0.08 was observed. Somatic, immune and clinical correlates of response to PD-L1 blockade with atezolizumab in urothelial cancer were the focus of an exploratory multi-omic analysis. Pretreatment tumor samples, along with matched peripheral blood serially collected before and after atezolizumab treatment, were subjected to TCR sequencing. Durable clinical benefit was defined as progression-free survival longer than 6 months, and TCR features were also tested against progression-free and overall survival. In the same patients, pretreatment tumors underwent whole exome sequencing and RNA sequencing in addition to TCR sequencing. Durable clinical benefit was achieved by nine patients and was not achieved by 20 patients. Pretreatment blood TCR-seq was available for about 27 patients, at least one posttreatment blood collection was obtained for 24 patients, and tumor TCR-seq was available for 24 patients. The research as a whole found: Because the sample size was small (n ≈ 29) and many exploratory analyses were performed, the results are intended to be hypothesis-generating. A pretreatment peripheral blood TCR clonality below the median was linked to improved progression-free and overall survival. Among patients with durable benefit, tumor-associated TCR clones showed greater expansion in peripheral blood 3 weeks after treatment started (n ≈ 23, p = 0.022).

To estimate absolute template abundance from read counts, synthetic TCR analog templates were spiked into each PCR. TCRbeta CDR3 regions were amplified from genomic DNA with bias-controlled V and J gene primers using the immunoSEQ assay. Rearranged TCRbeta segments were sequenced at approximately 20X coverage. Per the source publication's procedure: Sequencing errors were corrected by clustering and CDR3s were annotated against IMGT to assign V, D and J genes. Downstream analyses used only productive TCRbeta rearrangements, leaving out any out-of-frame or stop-codon sequences. Clonality was calculated as one minus the Shannon entropy normalized by the log of the number of unique productive sequences. Fisher's exact test with Benjamini-Hochberg correction, at a threshold of adjusted p below 0.01, was used to find clones that differed between time points or between blood and tumor. Imported from immuneACCESS, the table was reduced by TCRdb to in-frame sequences with V and J called. These copies leave out some clones; in studies compared against another copy, an unresolved V gene accounts for under half, and the cause of the remainder is not known. V and J calls and clone size are copied from that table; D and trimming were computed from the DNA. The sample table holds tens of thousands of clones, of which approximately 85% were seen once. The top ten clonotypes cover 6.8% of the sample.

This specimen's time point label, per the study, means: pretreatment peripheral blood. A total of 29 patients with locally advanced or metastatic urothelial carcinoma, treated at Memorial Sloan Kettering on a trial protocol, made up the cohort. Peripheral blood mononuclear cells were collected pretreatment and during treatment, with between 1 and 8 total time points per patient. The Qiagen DNeasy Blood extraction kit was used to purify genomic DNA from total PBMCs and tumor samples. Collected pretreatment and during treatment, PBMCs were isolated and stored as previously described. Comments on this clone: Its binding antigen is unknown. No base quality values were provided; no much bigger clone lies one nucleotide off.

The CDR1 and CDR2 encoded by the germline V gene (reference sequence) are SEHNR and FQNEAQ. From the cysteine through the phenylalanine, the CDR3 covers 16 amino acids. The retained sequence is limited to the CDR3, 48 bases, with the frame set at the first base. Deletion took 5 bases off V and 0 bases off J, with a span of 15 bases between the germline ends. The chain joins TRBV7-9 to TRBJ2-3; TRBD1 is a possible D gene, resting on 5 matching bases. The material was PBMCs, obtained around atezolizumab (anti-PD-L1) treatment. The sequence came from a man aged 60-69 years with urothelial cancer. The DNA sequence is given as TGTGCCAGCAGCCGGTGGGCAGGGCCAAGCACAGATACGCAGTATTTT. This gives the protein CASSRWAGPSTDTQYF.